The sequence of this T cell receptor (beta chain) was determined in a study of T cells after posttransplantation cyclophosphamide. General study points: Skin or GI-infiltrating T cells shared few TRB sequences with blood. After PTCy, TRB diversity resembled that of CNI/methotrexate controls. Later post-transplant blood repertoires were often dominated by donor CD8+ memory clones.

Control samples came 1 year after myeloablative marrow transplants with methotrexate plus calcineurin inhibitor. To note about this clone: Its antigen remains unknown.

Produced via immunoSEQ multiplex PCR; TCRdb's table is partial and in-frame only. This sample carries about 15,000 clones, 80% to 85% of them seen once, and the ten largest clones take over 4.5%. This CDR3 has 14 residues. Germline V gene lookup returns CDR1 MGHRA and CDR2 YSYEKL. The J segment lost 5 bases and the V segment lost 3 bases, leaving 6 bases of the junction unmatched. The material was PBMCs, obtained 350 to 400 days after allogeneic stem cell transplant with calcineurin inhibitor and methotrexate. This clonotype was sampled from a male patient in his late teens or twenties who received an allogeneic stem cell transplant from a related donor, was CMV-positive, and had no GVHD. Some T cells may have originated in the graft donor. This chain connects TRBV4-1 to TRBJ2-7; 8 positions agree with TRBD1. The CDR3 protein is CASSHRDRQNEQYF. The DNA of the CDR3 is TGCGCCAGCAGCCACAGGGACAGGCAGAACGAGCAGTACTTC.